The 23 T cell receptor beta chains reported below all come from one sample, sequenced in a study of blood T cell repertoires in COVID-19. Here immunoSEQ multiplex PCR was the method, and the copy in TCRdb shows in-frame clones only, minus some. Here the sample spans roughly 380,000 clones, more than 70% being singletons. Specimen: peripheral blood. The origin of the receptors is a woman aged 55 to 70 with COVID-19, enrolled during active disease.

This clone was recorded once. The rearrangement joins TRBV9 to TRBJ2-3; 7 bases are shared with TRBD2. CDR3 length: 15 amino acids. V gave up 1 base and J gave up 5 bases; unmatched junction bases: 7. Germline CDR1 SGDLS, CDR2 YYNGEE. The CDR3 loop reads CASSVSPSGGDTQYF. DNA of the CDR3: TGTGCCAGCAGCGTATCCCCTTCGGGGGGAGATACGCAGTATTTT. The whole variable domain, remainder taken from reference TRBV9 and TRBJ2-3, is DSGVTQTPKHLITATGQRVTLRCSPRSGDLSVYWYQQSLDQGLQFLIQYYNGEERAKGNILERFSAQQFPDLHSELNLSSLELGDSALYFCASSVSPSGGDTQYFGPGTRLTVL.

The CDR3 region is CASSDGGADSPLHF. The CDR3 coding sequence is TGTGCCAGCAGTGATGGGGGGGCGGATTCACCCCTCCACTTT. The gene calls are TRBV25-1 and TRBJ1-6, with D tentatively TRBD1 (6 bases). The germline CDR1 and CDR2 sequences are MGHDK and SYGVNS. The CDR3 has 14 residues. Between the trimmed V and J ends, which lost 3 bases and 8 bases, there was a span of 11 bases.

This chain joins TRBV4-1 and TRBJ1-2; the D gene is possibly TRBD1 (6 bases). From germline, CDR1 is MGHRA and CDR2 YSYEKL. V dropped 0 bases and J dropped 9 bases, with 17 bases sitting between them. The CDR3 contains 15 residues. The DNA for the CDR3 is TGCGCCAGCAGCCAAGAAATAGACAGGCCGGCCAGCTACACCTTC. Translated, it gives CASSQEIDRPASYTF.

This clone was seen only once. The chain employs TRBV7-9 and TRBJ1-2, with D possibly TRBD1 on 5 matching bases. This CDR3 has 16 amino acids. V shed 4 bases and J shed 5 bases, with 20 bases lying between them. Germline V lookup: CDR1 SEHNR, CDR2 FQNEAQ (reference sequence). CDR3: CASSSFGAGLSYGYTF. The CDR3 region has the DNA TGTGCCAGCAGCTCCTTCGGTGCAGGGTTAAGTTATGGCTACACCTTC.

The J gene is TRBJ1-2, the V gene TRBV6-1; the D is unclear. The CDR3 loop spans 13 amino acids. Germline loops: CDR1 MNHNS, CDR2 SASEGT. Deletions cut 2 bases from V and 1 base from J, with 5 bases between. The CDR3 region is CASSESVNYGYTF. The CDR3, as DNA: TGTGCCAGCAGTGAATCAGTTAACTATGGCTACACCTTC.

The chain couples TRBV19 to TRBJ2-3; D is possibly TRBD1 (5 bases). Trimming left V 7 bases short and J 0 bases short, with 14 bases between. The CDR3 consists of 15 residues. In germline, CDR1 is LNHDA, CDR2 SQIVND (reference sequence). CDR3 region: CASKPRQTSTDTQYF. The CDR3 DNA is TGTGCCAGTAAGCCCCGACAGACTAGCACAGATACGCAGTATTTT.

The chain joins TRBV6-1 to TRBJ1-1; 10 nucleotides align to TRBD1. The CDR3 is made up of 16 amino acids. The V and J ends lost 2 bases and 1 base, in that order; junction bases with no gene match: 4. The germline gives CDR1 MNHNS, CDR2 SASEGT. CDR3 DNA sequence: TGTGCCAGCAGTGAAAAGGACAGGGGGGCGAACACTGAAGCTTTCTTT. Its protein is CASSEKDRGANTEAFF.

The chain links TRBV5-6 to TRBJ2-4, with 7 positions matching TRBD1. The CDR3 covers 13 residues. Germline values: CDR1 SGHDT, CDR2 YYEEEE. With 3 bases clipped from V and 6 bases from J, the junction kept 3 bases outside the gene matches. The CDR3 loop reads CASSSGQINIQYF. In DNA form, the CDR3 reads TGTGCCAGCAGCTCGGGACAGATAAACATTCAGTACTTC.

This chain joins TRBV5-6 and TRBJ1-5, with a weak D call TRBD1 (5 bases). The CDR3 loop spans 15 amino acids. V was trimmed by 4 bases and J by 0 bases, leaving 11 bases between them. From germline, CDR1 is SGHDT and CDR2 YYEEEE. This chain's CDR3 is CASSRGKYSNQPQHF. CDR3 DNA: TGTGCCAGCAGCCGGGGGAAGTATAGCAATCAGCCCCAGCATTTT.

With regard to this clone: At the DNA level, this CDR3 is encoded by other sequences in the same sample as well. The genes are TRBV29-1 and TRBJ1-2, with D unclear. CDR1 and CDR2 (germline): SQVTM, ANQGSEA. V was shortened by 6 bases and J by 0 bases, with 5 bases between the two germline ends. The CDR3 totals 11 residues. CDR3 DNA sequence: TGCAGCGTCGTTGCTAACTATGGCTACACCTTC. Encoded protein: CSVVANYGYTF.

This clone was picked up a small number of times. The chain joins TRBV5-1 to TRBJ1-5; D gene uncertain. Per the germline V gene, CDR1 is SGHRS and CDR2 is YFSETQ. CDR3 length: 15 residues. V dropped 0 bases and J dropped 0 bases, with 7 bases sitting between them. In DNA, the CDR3 is TGCGCCAGCAGCTTGGGAGCCCTTAGCAATCAGCCCCAGCATTTT. Its protein is CASSLGALSNQPQHF.

The chain carries TRBV9 and TRBJ2-5, with D maybe TRBD1 (6 bases). Trimming stripped 0 bases from V and 7 bases from J, with 16 bases between. The CDR3 is made up of 15 amino acids. Germline V gene sequence: CDR1 SGDLS, CDR2 YYNGEE. The DNA of the CDR3 is TGTGCCAGCAGCGTAGTAGGTTCGACAGGTGGGACCCAGTACTTC. Its protein product is CASSVVGSTGGTQYF. Complete variable domain (other parts from reference TRBV9 and TRBJ2-5): DSGVTQTPKHLITATGQRVTLRCSPRSGDLSVYWYQQSLDQGLQFLIQYYNGEERAKGNILERFSAQQFPDLHSELNLSSLELGDSALYFCASSVVGSTGGTQYFGPGTRLLVL.

The genes are TRBV2 and TRBJ2-3, with TRBD1 as a possible D gene (7 bases). This CDR3 has 15 amino acids. Trimming pared 11 bases from V and 4 bases from J, leaving 22 bases between. The germline V gene encodes CDR1 SNHLY and CDR2 FYNNEI. The CDR3 spells CAVSGRTGHADTQYF. The CDR3 bases are TGTGCCGTTTCAGGGAGGACAGGTCATGCAGATACGCAGTATTTT.

The chain uses TRBV7-6 and TRBJ2-4; perhaps TRBD2 as D (6 bases). CDR1 is SGHVS and CDR2 is FNYEAQ in the germline V gene. Deletions cut 0 bases from V and 10 bases from J, with 19 bases between. The CDR3 is 16 amino acids. The CDR3: CASSLAGSPGETIQYF. For the CDR3, the DNA is TGTGCCAGCAGCTTAGCCGGGAGCCCCGGTGAAACAATTCAGTACTTC.

V is TRBV5-1 and J is TRBJ1-1, with 8 nucleotides matching TRBD1. This CDR3 is 14 amino acids long. From germline, CDR1 is SGHRS and CDR2 YFSETQ. J was trimmed by 3 bases and V by 6 bases; bases with no gene match: 7. In DNA form, the CDR3 reads TGCGCCAGCAAACCAGGGGGCGCGGACACTGAAGCTTTCTTT. It is translated as CASKPGGADTEAFF.

The J gene is TRBJ1-2, the V gene TRBV27; a possible D gene is TRBD1 (5 bases). The germline V gene has CDR1 MNHEY and CDR2 SMNVEV (reference sequence). The V end was cut by 3 bases, the J end by 0 bases, with 8 bases between. This CDR3 comprises 14 residues. This CDR3 reads CASSLGLTNYGYTF. The CDR3 region has the DNA TGTGCCAGCAGTTTGGGGCTGACTAACTATGGCTACACCTTC.

The CDR3 bases are TGTGCCAGCAGTGAGGGGCACACTGAAGCTTTCTTT. It codes for CASSEGHTEAFF. The J gene is TRBJ1-1, the V gene TRBV6-1; weak D call: TRBD1 (5 bases). The germline V and J ends were trimmed by 3 bases and 3 bases, with 5 bases remaining between them. Germline values: CDR1 MNHNS, CDR2 SASEGT. The CDR3 consists of 12 residues.

V gene TRBV9 combines with J gene TRBJ1-2; 10 bases agree with TRBD1. The CDR3 is 16 amino acids. The germline V gene has CDR1 SGDLS and CDR2 YYNGEE. After removal of 4 bases from V and 5 bases from J, the junction contained 11 bases not matched to a gene. The CDR3 coding sequence is TGTGCCAGCAGCTCCCGGGGTGGACAGGGGGGGTATGGCTACACCTTC. Amino acids: CASSSRGGQGGYGYTF.

V usage is TRBV28 and J usage is TRBJ2-1, with 7 bases lining up with TRBD1. Germline CDR1 is MDHEN and CDR2 is SYDVKM. Unmatched junction bases numbered 6, after V lost 3 bases and J lost 4 bases. The CDR3 loop spans 15 amino acids. CDR3 residues: CASSFPRQGYNEQFF. The CDR3 DNA reads as TGTGCCAGCAGTTTCCCTCGACAGGGTTACAATGAGCAGTTCTTC. Supplemented by reference TRBV28 and TRBJ2-1, the full variable domain reads DVKVTQSSRYLVKRTGEKVFLECVQDMDHENMFWYRQDPGLGLRLIYFSYDVKMKEKGDIPEGYSVSREKKERFSLILESASTNQTSMYLCASSFPRQGYNEQFFGPGTRLTVL.

This chain uses TRBV6-1 with TRBJ1-6; 10 positions agree with TRBD1. The CDR3 covers 16 residues. Germline CDR1 reads MNHNS; CDR2 reads SASEGT. Unmatched junction bases numbered 10, after V lost 4 bases and J lost 10 bases. CDR3 in amino acids: CASSGLRQGALSPLHF. The CDR3 region has the DNA TGTGCCAGCAGTGGACTAAGACAGGGGGCATTGTCACCCCTCCACTTT.

The chain uses TRBV6-5 and TRBJ1-3; D gene unclear. The CDR3 totals 16 residues. V gave up 4 bases and J gave up 4 bases, with 17 bases separating them. CDR1 is MNHEY, CDR2 SVGAGI, per germline. CDR3 in DNA: TGTGCCAGCAGTTCCTGGGCAGGCTCGAACGGAAACACCATATATTTT. It specifies CASSSWAGSNGNTIYF.

The CDR3 nucleotides are TGTGCCAGCGGACAGGGGATAGGCAATCAGCCCCAGCATTTT. This sequence encodes CASGQGIGNQPQHF. The V call is TRBV19, the J call TRBJ1-5; 9 bases are shared with TRBD1. The CDR3 is 14 residues long. Per the germline V gene, CDR1 is LNHDA and CDR2 is SQIVND (reference sequence). With 9 bases clipped from V and 2 bases from J, the junction kept 5 bases outside the gene matches. The entire variable domain, with the rest obtained from reference TRBV19 and TRBJ1-5, is as follows: DGGITQSPKYLFRKEGQNVTLSCEQNLNHDAMYWYRQDPGQGLRLIYYSQIVNDFQKGDIAEGYSVSREKKESFPLTVTSAQKNPTAFYLCASGQGIGNQPQHFGDGTRLSIL.

This clone was observed a few times. The chain links TRBV6-5 to TRBJ1-6; D is unresolved. Trimming removed 8 bases from V and 4 bases from J, with 9 bases in between. CDR1 is MNHEY, CDR2 SVGAGI, per germline. CDR3 length: 13 residues. CDR3 nucleotide sequence: TGTGCCAGCGAACGGGATTATAATTCACCCCTCCACTTT. It codes for CASERDYNSPLHF.